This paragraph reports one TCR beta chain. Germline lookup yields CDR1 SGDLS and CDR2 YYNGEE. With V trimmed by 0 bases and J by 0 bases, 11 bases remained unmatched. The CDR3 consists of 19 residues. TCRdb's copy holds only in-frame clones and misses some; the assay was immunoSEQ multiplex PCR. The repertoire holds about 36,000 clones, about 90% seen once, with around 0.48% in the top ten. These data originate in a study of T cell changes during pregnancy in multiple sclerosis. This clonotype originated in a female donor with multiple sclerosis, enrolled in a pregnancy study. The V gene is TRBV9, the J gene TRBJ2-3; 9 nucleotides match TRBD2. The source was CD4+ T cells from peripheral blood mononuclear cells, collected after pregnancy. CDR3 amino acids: CASSVGRRKRGVSTDTQYF. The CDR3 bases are TGTGCCAGCAGCGTAGGGAGGAGGAAGCGGGGGGTTAGCACAGATACGCAGTATTTT. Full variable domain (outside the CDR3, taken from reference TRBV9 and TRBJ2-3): DSGVTQTPKHLITATGQRVTLRCSPRSGDLSVYWYQQSLDQGLQFLIQYYNGEERAKGNILERFSAQQFPDLHSELNLSSLELGDSALYFCASSVGRRKRGVSTDTQYFGPGTRLTVL.